A selection of T cell receptor beta chains follows, all from one sample in a study of somatic mutations in cytotoxic T cells in rheumatoid arthritis. Profiling relied on immunoSEQ multiplex PCR, and the TCRdb table lists in-frame clones only, not all of them. The repertoire consists of tens of thousands of clones, with roughly 80% occurring once and the leading ten covering roughly 3.2%. Sequencing used CD8+ T cells sorted from blood. These receptors all come from a man aged 35-49 years in good health. The CDR3 runs from the conserved cysteine through the conserved F or W. The order of the fields is V gene, D gene, J gene, clone size, CDR3 DNA, CDR3 protein. D genes are given only for firm matches. Clone size is given for some rows only: seen once, a few or many times, or a class if the clone is expanded.

TRBV27	TRBD1	TRBJ2-7	-	TGTGCCAGCAGCGCCGGGGACAGCGGATATAACGAGCAGTACTTC	CASSAGDSGYNEQYF
TRBV4-1	-	TRBJ2-7	-	TGCGCCAGCAGCCGGCAGGGTTCATCCTCCTACGAGCAGTACTTC	CASSRQGSSSYEQYF
TRBV7-7	TRBD1	TRBJ2-7	-	TGTGCTAGCAGCTACAGGGGCTCCTACGAGCAGTACTTC	CASSYRGSYEQYF
TRBV11-3	TRBD1	TRBJ2-5	-	TGTGCCAGCAGCTTAAGGACAGGAGAGGAGACCCAGTACTTC	CASSLRTGEETQYF
TRBV4-1	-	TRBJ2-1	-	TGCGCCAGCAGCCAAGAGAGAGTTAGGGGTGAGCAGTTCTTC	CASSQERVRGEQFF
TRBV27	TRBD1	TRBJ2-7	-	TGTGCCAGCAGTTTGGGACAGGGGGTCTACGAGCAGTACTTC	CASSLGQGVYEQYF
TRBV6-5	-	TRBJ1-4	-	TGTGCCAGCAGTTACTCATCGGGTAATGAAAAACTGTTTTTT	CASSYSSGNEKLFF
TRBV2	TRBD1	TRBJ1-1	-	TGTGCCAGCAGCAGGGGGCTGGGCACTGAAGCTTTCTTT	CASSRGLGTEAFF
TRBV13	-	TRBJ1-5	-	TGTGCCAGCAGCTTAGGACGGGAGGGCAATCAGCCCCAGCATTTT	CASSLGREGNQPQHF
TRBV28	TRBD1	TRBJ2-7	-	TGTGCCAGCAGCCATAGACAGGGAACCTACGAGCAGTACTTC	CASSHRQGTYEQYF
TRBV6-5	TRBD1	TRBJ1-5	-	TGTGCCAGCAGCCCAGACAGGGGGAATCAGCCCCAGCATTTT	CASSPDRGNQPQHF
TRBV9	TRBD2	TRBJ2-7	once	TGTGCCAGCAGCTTAGGATCGGGACTAGGTCCCTACGAGCAGTACTTC	CASSLGSGLGPYEQYF
TRBV28	-	TRBJ1-4	-	TGTGCCAGCAGCCCTCGTGGGGACGATGAAAAACTGTTTTTT	CASSPRGDDEKLFF
TRBV5-1	TRBD2	TRBJ2-5	-	TGCGCCAGCAGCCCCGGGAGGGCTGAGACCCAGTACTTC	CASSPGRAETQYF
TRBV28	-	TRBJ1-4	-	TGTGCCAGCAGTATACAGGGAACTAATGAAAAACTGTTTTTT	CASSIQGTNEKLFF
TRBV27	TRBD1	TRBJ1-1	-	TGTGCCAGCAGTTTATCGGGACAGGGCATCAACACTGAAGCTTTCTTT	CASSLSGQGINTEAFF
TRBV2	TRBD1	TRBJ2-1	once	TGTGCCAGCAGCCCCCAGGGGGAGTTGACTAACAATGAGCAGTTCTTC	CASSPQGELTNNEQFF
TRBV13	-	TRBJ2-1	-	TGTGCCAGCAGGGTGACCGGCAATGAGCAGTTCTTC	CASRVTGNEQFF
TRBV6-4	TRBD2	TRBJ2-7	few	TGTGCCAGCAGCCCTAGCGGGACCACCTACGAGCAGTACTTC	CASSPSGTTYEQYF
TRBV19	-	TRBJ2-7	once	TGTGCCAGTAGTATAGTAATGTGGGGCTACGAGCAGTACTTC	CASSIVMWGYEQYF
TRBV7-9	TRBD1	TRBJ1-1	-	TGTGCCAGCAGCACCGAATCCGAGGCAGGGGGCCTGAACACTGAAGCTTTCTTT	CASSTESEAGGLNTEAFF
TRBV6-5	-	TRBJ1-1	-	TGTGCCAGCAGCTACAGGGTAAACACTGAAGCTTTCTTT	CASSYRVNTEAFF
TRBV27	-	TRBJ2-3	-	TGTGCCAGCACACGCTACGTGGGGGGCTACACAGATACGCAGTATTTT	CASTRYVGGYTDTQYF
TRBV7-9	TRBD2	TRBJ2-7	-	TGTGCCAGCAGCTTTAGCGGGAGCGTTTACGAGCAGTACTTC	CASSFSGSVYEQYF
TRBV5-4	TRBD2	TRBJ2-1	-	TGTGCCAGCAGCTTAGCGGGAGCTAAAAATGAGCAGTTCTTC	CASSLAGAKNEQFF
TRBV10-3	-	TRBJ1-5	-	TGTGCCATCGGAGGGGCGAATCAGCCCCAGCATTTT	CAIGGANQPQHF
TRBV7-9	-	TRBJ2-7	few	TGTGCCAGCAGCGCCCCGGCTTACTACGAGCAGTACTTC	CASSAPAYYEQYF
TRBV7-9	-	TRBJ2-7	-	TGTGCCAGCAGCTTAGATGTCTACGAGCAGTACTTC	CASSLDVYEQYF